The 27 T cell receptor beta chains given below trace back to one sample, sequenced in a study of T cells in Graves' hyperthyroidism and ophthalmopathy. Amplified TCR beta CDR3 regions derived from RNA transcripts. In the first-round RT-PCR of the TCR CDR3, the HTBI primer set was used. TCRdb re-called the multiplex PCR reads with MiXCR, one entry per CDR3 protein. Here the sample spans around 600,000 distinct CDR3 sequences, over 12% being singletons. Sequencing was performed on blood. These receptors were obtained from a woman aged 18 to 35 with Graves' ophthalmopathy.

This clonotype was detected many times. V and J are TRBV7-8 and TRBJ1-5, with 8 nucleotides matching TRBD1. The CDR3 covers 14 residues. In germline, CDR1 is SGHVS, CDR2 FQNEAQ. The trim removed 8 bases at V and 8 bases at J, leaving 11 bases unmatched. The CDR3 loop is CASGFRTGLEPQHF. DNA of the CDR3: TGTGCCAGCGGTTTCAGGACAGGGCTTGAGCCCCAGCATTTT.

This chain links TRBV5-1 with TRBJ2-1; no clear D. CDR1 is SGHRS, CDR2 YFSETQ, per germline. The V end lost 7 bases, the J end lost 10 bases, and 18 bases lay between the germline ends. The CDR3 is 13 amino acids. The CDR3 coding sequence is TGCGCCAGCCACCCCCAGGTTGATGGAGAGCAGTTCTTC. Protein: CASHPQVDGEQFF.

This clonotype was observed at least ten times. J is TRBJ2-7 and V is TRBV24-1; 11 nucleotides line up with TRBD2. The CDR3 totals 15 residues. The V segment lost 5 bases and the J segment 0 bases; nucleotides outside the gene matches: 2. Germline CDR1 reads KGHDR; CDR2 reads SFDVKD. The CDR3 reads CATSVGTSGSYEQYF. In nucleotides, the CDR3 is TGTGCCACCAGTGTCGGGACTAGCGGCTCCTACGAGCAGTACTTC.

This clonotype was counted between two and nine times. The CDR3 here is CASSYSSPERGDTIYF. In DNA form, the CDR3 reads TGTGCCAGCAGTTACTCGTCTCCGGAACGCGGGGACACCATATATTTT. The rearrangement joins TRBV6-5 to TRBJ1-3, with unresolved D. V shed 0 bases and J shed 8 bases, with 17 bases lying between them. This CDR3 spans 16 amino acids. Germline V lookup: CDR1 MNHEY, CDR2 SVGAGI.

This clonotype was seen ten or more times. V and J are TRBV7-3 and TRBJ2-1; TRBD2 might be the D (6 bases). Trimming removed 5 bases from V and 0 bases from J, with 14 bases in between. The CDR3 contains 16 residues. Looked up from germline, CDR1 is SGHTA and CDR2 is FQGTGA. CDR3 residues: CASSRGTWSSYNEQFF. As DNA, the CDR3 is TGTGCCAGCAGCCGAGGGACTTGGAGCTCCTACAATGAGCAGTTCTTC.

The V call is TRBV9, the J call TRBJ2-5; 10 bases agree with TRBD1. CDR1 is SGDLS, CDR2 YYNGEE, per germline. The CDR3 is made up of 16 amino acids. After removal of 4 bases from V and 4 bases from J, the junction contained 10 bases not matched to a gene. DNA of the CDR3: TGTGCCAGCAGCCCCCGGGACAGGGGAGGGTCAGAGACCCAGTACTTC. Translating it yields CASSPRDRGGSETQYF.

This clonotype was seen only a few times. This chain connects TRBV6-2 or TRBV6-3 to TRBJ2-6, with 9 bases that match TRBD2. CDR1 and CDR2 from the germline V gene are MNHEY and SVGEGT. J lost 0 bases, V lost 6 bases, and 12 bases had no gene match. This CDR3 has 19 residues. CDR3 in amino acids: CASRNPGLAGNSGANVLTF. The DNA of the CDR3 is TGTGCCAGCAGAAACCCGGGGCTAGCGGGGAACTCTGGGGCCAACGTCCTGACTTTC.

This clonotype was detected only once. The V gene is TRBV7-3, the J gene TRBJ2-1; D gene uncertain. V was cut by 6 bases and J by 1 base, with 16 bases left in between. The CDR3 contains 16 residues. Per germline, CDR1 SGHTA and CDR2 FQGTGA. CDR3 DNA sequence: TGTGCCAGCAGTCCCGGGCGGACCGGGTCCTACAATGAGCAGTTCTTC. Its protein is CASSPGRTGSYNEQFF.

This clonotype was seen at least ten times. The CDR3 loop is CASSYSNSQETQYF. CDR3 coding DNA: TGTGCCAGCAGTTACTCGAACAGTCAAGAGACCCAGTACTTC. This chain joins TRBV6-5 and TRBJ2-5; D is uncertain. In germline, CDR1 is MNHEY, CDR2 SVGAGI. This CDR3 comprises 14 residues. V dropped 0 bases and J dropped 2 bases, with 7 bases sitting between them.

This clonotype was observed at least ten times. This sequence joins TRBV10-3 and TRBJ2-5, with a weak D call TRBD1 (6 bases). This CDR3 is built from 16 residues. The ends were cut back, 3 bases at V and 1 base at J, with 15 bases in the middle. Per germline, CDR1 ENHRY and CDR2 SYGVKD. Written as DNA, the CDR3 is TGTGCCATCAGTGAAGGGTTTGCAGGGGTCCAAGAGACCCAGTACTTC. It codes for CAISEGFAGVQETQYF.

The gene calls are TRBV20-1 and TRBJ2-1; possibly TRBD2 for D (7 bases). V was shortened by 2 bases and J by 5 bases, with 22 bases between the two germline ends. The V gene's germline CDR1 is DFQATT and CDR2 SNEGSKA (reference sequence). The CDR3 loop spans 17 amino acids. CDR3 residues: CSARRLRLGGGHNEQFF. The CDR3 DNA is TGCAGTGCTAGAAGGCTTCGATTGGGGGGGGGGCACAATGAGCAGTTCTTC.

The genes are TRBV24-1 and TRBJ2-1; possibly TRBD1 or TRBD2 for D (5 bases each). Germline V lookup: CDR1 KGHDR, CDR2 SFDVKD. V was clipped by 8 bases and J by 9 bases, with 19 bases between them. This CDR3 has 14 amino acids. This chain's CDR3 is CATMGPTGLGEQFF. Written as DNA, the CDR3 is TGTGCCACCATGGGGCCAACGGGGTTGGGTGAGCAGTTCTTC.

This clonotype was observed at least ten times. This chain joins TRBV19 and TRBJ2-1; D is possibly TRBD1 or TRBD2 (5 bases each). CDR1 LNHDA and CDR2 SQIVND come from the germline V gene (reference sequence). The CDR3 is 16 residues long. Trimming pared 3 bases from V and 3 bases from J, leaving 15 bases between. For the CDR3, the DNA is TGTGCCAGTAGTATCCCCTGGGACGGCCGCTACAATGAGCAGTTCTTC. Translated: CASSIPWDGRYNEQFF.

This clonotype came up many times. This may stem from a read error, because a much larger clone lies one nucleotide away. The DNA for the CDR3 is TGTGCCAGCAGCGTAGATGCAGATACGCAGTATTTT. This sequence encodes CASSVDADTQYF. This sequence joins TRBV9 and TRBJ2-3; D is ambiguous. Germline V gene sequence: CDR1 SGDLS, CDR2 YYNGEE. The CDR3 is made up of 12 amino acids. The V end was cut by 0 bases, the J end by 4 bases, with 3 bases between.

The chain recombines TRBV5-1 with TRBJ2-5; TRBD1 agrees at 10 bases. Germline CDR1 reads SGHRS; CDR2 reads YFSETQ. Trimming removed 3 bases from V and 5 bases from J; junction bases left unmatched: 10. The CDR3 is made up of 16 amino acids. The CDR3 DNA reads as TGCGCCAGCAGCTCCGACGGGACAGGGGTAGCGGAGACCCAGTACTTC. It specifies CASSSDGTGVAETQYF.

This clonotype was seen repeatedly, ten times or more. The chain recombines TRBV29-1 with TRBJ2-7; 11 bases line up with TRBD2. V gave up 6 bases and J gave up 7 bases; unmatched junction bases: 11. Germline V CDR1 and CDR2: SQVTM, ANQGSEA. This CDR3 is built from 14 residues. Here the CDR3 reads CSVRTSGRTWEQYF. In DNA form, the CDR3 reads TGCAGCGTCCGCACTAGCGGGAGAACTTGGGAGCAGTACTTC.

The chain combines TRBV28 with TRBJ2-7; 12 nucleotides line up with TRBD2. Germline trimming cut 8 bases from V and 6 bases from J; bases unmatched to any gene: 8. The CDR3 extends over 14 amino acids. CDR1 is MDHEN, CDR2 SYDVKM, per germline. CDR3 region: CASGKGTSGREQYF. CDR3 nucleotides: TGTGCCAGCGGGAAAGGGACTAGCGGGCGCGAGCAGTACTTC.

Many counts were recorded for this clonotype. The V and J genes are TRBV7-3 and TRBJ1-2, with a weak D call TRBD1 (6 bases). Trimming removed 3 bases at V and 5 bases at J, with 19 bases between. The length of the CDR3 is 16 residues. The germline gives CDR1 SGHTA, CDR2 FQGTGA. In DNA, the CDR3 is TGTGCCAGCAGCTTGACAGGAGACATTTCGCTTTATGGCTACACCTTC. This sequence encodes CASSLTGDISLYGYTF.

Ten or more counts support this clonotype. The V and J genes are TRBV7-9 and TRBJ2-1, with 9 bases aligning to TRBD2. CDR1 is SEHNR and CDR2 is FQNEAQ in the germline V gene (reference sequence). With 6 bases clipped from V and 8 bases from J, the junction kept 14 bases outside the gene matches. The CDR3 extends over 16 amino acids. CDR3 sequence: CASRGGPAGGVDEQFF. CDR3 bases: TGTGCCAGCAGGGGGGGGCCAGCGGGAGGAGTCGATGAGCAGTTCTTC.

This clonotype occurred many times. This chain connects TRBV7-8 to TRBJ2-5; D gene unclear. The CDR3 runs 15 residues. The germline V gene has CDR1 SGHVS and CDR2 FQNEAQ. Trimming took 5 bases from V and 2 from J, leaving 15 bases between them. For the CDR3, the DNA is TGTGCCAGCAGCGAAAGACCGAATGAACAAGAGACCCAGTACTTC. Protein: CASSERPNEQETQYF.

The chain links TRBV12-3 or TRBV12-4 to TRBJ2-7, with a possible D match to TRBD1 (9 bases). The CDR3 loop spans 15 amino acids. Trimming stripped 6 bases from V and 3 bases from J, with 18 bases between. The CDR3 DNA sequence: TGTGCCAGCAGACCGGGGGGGGACAGGGACTACGAGCAGTACTTC. It yields the protein CASRPGGDRDYEQYF.

This clonotype has at least ten counts. This sequence joins TRBV19 and TRBJ2-1; D possibly corresponds to TRBD1 (5 bases). Trimming stripped 5 bases from V and 3 bases from J, with 17 bases between. The germline V gene has CDR1 LNHDA and CDR2 SQIVND (reference sequence). The CDR3 sequence is 16 residues long. CDR3 in amino acids: CASSFSHRQGYNEQFF. In DNA form, the CDR3 reads TGTGCCAGTAGTTTCTCCCATCGTCAGGGCTACAATGAGCAGTTCTTC.

The chain uses TRBV11-1 and TRBJ2-7; unclear D gene. Germline CDR1 and CDR2: SGHAT and FQDESV (reference sequence). The CDR3 loop spans 14 amino acids. V lost 3 bases to trimming and J lost 5 bases, with 14 bases between them. The CDR3 spells CASSFGGSWDEQYF. In DNA form, the CDR3 reads TGTGCCAGCAGCTTTGGCGGTAGCTGGGACGAGCAGTACTTC.

This chain links TRBV5-4 with TRBJ2-1; D ambiguous. The V end was cut by 0 bases, the J end by 2 bases, with 12 bases between. CDR3 length equals 16 residues. Germline values: CDR1 SGHNT, CDR2 YYREEE (reference sequence). The CDR3 loop reads CASSLEAVSTYNEQFF. CDR3 sequence (DNA): TGTGCCAGCAGCTTGGAGGCGGTCAGCACCTACAATGAGCAGTTCTTC.

This clonotype was found many times. This chain's CDR3 is CASSPGAQTEAFF. The CDR3 nucleotides are TGTGCCAGCAGCCCGGGGGCGCAAACTGAAGCTTTCTTT. The chain uses TRBV11-3 and TRBJ1-1, with a weak D call TRBD1 (6 bases). The V gene lost 5 bases and the J gene lost 5 bases, with 12 bases spanning the gap. This CDR3 contains 13 residues. Looked up from germline, CDR1 is SGHNT and CDR2 is YENEEA.

This clonotype was seen many times. The chain is built from TRBV25-1 and TRBJ1-5; possibly TRBD1 for D (5 bases). Between the trimmed V and J ends, which lost 8 bases and 7 bases, there was a span of 27 bases. This CDR3 region has 17 residues. Germline values: CDR1 MGHDK, CDR2 SYGVNS. CDR3 DNA: TGTGCCAGCCCACTCCGGGGCCCGAACCGAGGAAGCCAGCCCCAGCATTTT. It specifies CASPLRGPNRGSQPQHF.

This clonotype occurred many times. The rearrangement joins TRBV4-2 to TRBJ2-1, with a possible D match to TRBD2 (6 bases). Germline CDR1 LGHNA, CDR2 YNFKEQ. The CDR3 sequence is 15 residues long. The V end lost 2 bases, the J end lost 12 bases, and 20 bases lay between the germline ends. CDR3 in DNA: TGTGCCAGCAGCCAAATTGCTCAGGAAACTAGCTGGCAGTTCTTC. Encoded protein: CASSQIAQETSWQFF.